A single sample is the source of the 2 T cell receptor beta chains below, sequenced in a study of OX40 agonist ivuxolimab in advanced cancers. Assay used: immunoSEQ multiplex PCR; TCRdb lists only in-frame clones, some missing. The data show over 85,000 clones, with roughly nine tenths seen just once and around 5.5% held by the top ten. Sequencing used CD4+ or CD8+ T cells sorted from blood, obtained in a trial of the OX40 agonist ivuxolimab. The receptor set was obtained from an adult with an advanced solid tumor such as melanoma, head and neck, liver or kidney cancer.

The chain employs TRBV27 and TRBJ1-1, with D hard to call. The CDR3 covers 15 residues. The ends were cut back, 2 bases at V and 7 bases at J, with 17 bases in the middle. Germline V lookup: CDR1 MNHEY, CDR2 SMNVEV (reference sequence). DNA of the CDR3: TGTGCCAGCAGTTTAAGTCATCTAAGCCGGCATGAAGCTTTCTTT. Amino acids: CASSLSHLSRHEAFF.

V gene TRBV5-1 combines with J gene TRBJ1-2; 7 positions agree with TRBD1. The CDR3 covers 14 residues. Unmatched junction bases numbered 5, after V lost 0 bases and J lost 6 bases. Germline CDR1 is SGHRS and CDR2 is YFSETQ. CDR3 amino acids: CASSLGQGWDGYTF. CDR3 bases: TGCGCCAGCAGCTTGGGACAGGGTTGGGATGGCTACACCTTC.